The 11 T cell receptor beta chains listed next were all sequenced from one sample in a study of T cell changes during pregnancy in multiple sclerosis. Some clones are missing from TCRdb's copy, which holds only in-frame ones; the method was immunoSEQ multiplex PCR. The sample holds roughly 30,000 clones, around nine tenths seen once. This material consisted of CD4+ T cells from peripheral blood mononuclear cells, taken in the first trimester of pregnancy. Every receptor here comes from a female donor in good health, enrolled as a control in a pregnancy study.

The chain is built from TRBV15 and TRBJ1-5; a weak D match, TRBD1 (5 bases). Germline CDR1 and CDR2: LNHNV and YYDKDF (reference sequence). This CDR3 spans 14 amino acids. Trimming pared 1 base from V and 6 bases from J, leaving 10 bases between. CDR3 residues: CATSRASQGQPQHF. CDR3 coding DNA: TGTGCCACCAGCAGAGCATCCCAGGGTCAGCCCCAGCATTTT.

Notes on this clone: Other DNA sequences within the sample encode an identical CDR3. This chain links TRBV5-1 with TRBJ2-6; 7 nucleotides match TRBD1. Germline V gene sequence: CDR1 SGHRS, CDR2 YFSETQ. The J segment lost 1 base and the V segment lost 4 bases, leaving 11 bases of the junction unmatched. The CDR3 consists of 18 residues. The CDR3 loop reads CASSPGTVWRSGANVLTF. CDR3 sequence (DNA): TGCGCCAGCAGCCCGGGGACAGTTTGGAGATCTGGGGCCAACGTCCTGACTTTC.

The chain links TRBV9 to TRBJ2-7, with a tentative D call TRBD2 (5 bases). Per germline, CDR1 SGDLS and CDR2 YYNGEE. The V end was cut by 0 bases, the J end by 3 bases, with 7 bases between. The CDR3 extends over 13 amino acids. CDR3 nucleotides: TGTGCCAGCAGCGTAGGTCGGGACTACGAGCAGTACTTC. Its translation is CASSVGRDYEQYF.

This sequence joins TRBV6-6 and TRBJ1-2; TRBD1 aligns across 8 bases. Losses at the gene ends were 10 bases for V and 6 bases for J; bases not matched to a gene: 13. CDR3 length: 14 residues. The germline gives CDR1 MNHNY, CDR2 SVGAGI (reference sequence). Here the CDR3 reads CAIFSGTGGDGYTF. CDR3 DNA: TGTGCCATCTTTTCTGGGACAGGTGGCGATGGCTACACCTTC.

The CDR3 loop is CASSEAGARRRGEQYF. The CDR3 bases are TGTGCCAGCAGTGAAGCGGGGGCAAGGCGGCGCGGAGAGCAGTACTTC. The chain combines TRBV6-1 with TRBJ2-7; D possibly corresponds to TRBD1 (6 bases). V lost 0 bases, J lost 7 bases, and 19 bases lay in between. The CDR3 sequence is 16 residues long. Germline lookup yields CDR1 MNHNS and CDR2 SASEGT.

J is TRBJ2-5 and V is TRBV7-2; 10 bases map to TRBD2. The V gene end was trimmed by 4 bases and the J gene end by 4 bases; junction bases not matched to a gene: 9. This CDR3 region has 16 residues. The germline gives CDR1 SGHTA, CDR2 FQGNSA. The CDR3 DNA follows: TGTGCCAGCAGCTCTAGGACTAGCGGTCATGGAGAGACCCAGTACTTC. Protein product: CASSSRTSGHGETQYF.

This chain links TRBV7-9 with TRBJ1-3; D gene ambiguous. CDR1 is SEHNR, CDR2 FQNEAQ, per germline (reference sequence). CDR3 length equals 14 residues. V was cut by 11 bases and J by 0 bases, with 14 bases left in between. CDR3 nucleotide sequence: TGTGCCCCCGAGGCATCTAGCTCTGGAAACACCATATATTTT. Encoded protein: CAPEASSSGNTIYF.

This chain connects TRBV28 to TRBJ1-5; D unresolved. Deletions cut 3 bases from V and 6 bases from J, with 21 bases between. Germline V CDR1 and CDR2: MDHEN, SYDVKM. CDR3 size: 17 residues. Here the CDR3 reads CASSFNGGNGYGQPQHF. CDR3 in DNA: TGTGCCAGCAGTTTTAACGGCGGCAATGGCTATGGTCAGCCCCAGCATTTT. Full variable domain (rest looked up from reference TRBV28 and TRBJ1-5): DVKVTQSSRYLVKRTGEKVFLECVQDMDHENMFWYRQDPGLGLRLIYFSYDVKMKEKGDIPEGYSVSREKKERFSLILESASTNQTSMYLCASSFNGGNGYGQPQHFGDGTRLSIL.

V gene TRBV5-1 combines with J gene TRBJ2-3; no reliable D call. The ends were cut back, 4 bases at V and 2 bases at J, with 11 bases in the middle. CDR1 and CDR2 from the germline V gene are SGHRS and YFSETQ. The length of the CDR3 is 14 residues. In DNA form, the CDR3 reads TGCGCCAGCAGCATCGGAGAGGCCACAGATACGCAGTATTTT. Its translation is CASSIGEATDTQYF.

The chain carries TRBV15 and TRBJ2-3, with unresolved D. The CDR3 totals 16 residues. Trimming removed 4 bases from V and 4 bases from J, with 18 bases in between. Germline-derived CDR1 and CDR2 are LNHNV and YYDKDF (reference sequence). DNA for the CDR3: TGTGCCACCAGCATAGACACGAGTCATCGGGCAGATACGCAGTATTTT. Amino acids: CATSIDTSHRADTQYF.

V usage is TRBV6-1 and J usage is TRBJ2-7; D is possibly TRBD2 (5 bases). V lost 11 bases, J lost 4 bases, and 6 bases lay in between. Germline assignment: CDR1 MNHNS and CDR2 SASEGT. This CDR3 is 9 amino acids long. CDR3 sequence (DNA): TGTGCCGGAGGATACGAGCAGTACTTC. It is translated as CAGGYEQYF.